A single T cell receptor beta chain is shown here with its context. This sample is part of a study of blood T cells in healthy people across ages. The length of the CDR3 is 13 residues. The germline V and J ends were trimmed by 1 base and 4 bases, with 6 bases remaining between them. From germline, CDR1 is PRHDT and CDR2 FYEKMQ (reference sequence). A second PCR of about 6 to 12 cycles used a sample-barcoded 5' primer and a J-beta primer mix. Researchers report that a template-switch adaptor with 12 random nucleotides tagged each cDNA molecule. Each CDR3 protein gets one entry after TCRdb re-called the 5' RACE reads with MiXCR. The sample lists 750,000 to 950,000 distinct CDR3 sequences, about 27% seen once, with roughly 10% in the top ten. These same records also appear under a second study, on T cells of mothers and their children. That source reports: Each donor was one of three healthy Caucasian mothers or one of their six children. For each mother, over 8 million TCR beta CDR3 reads were obtained, and for each child, a few million.

Source material: blood. The TCR originated in a woman aged 40 to 50 in good health. This chain joins TRBV13 and TRBJ2-3, with a tentative D call TRBD2 (6 bases). CDR3 region: CASSLASADTQYF. CDR3 in DNA: TGTGCCAGCAGCTTAGCTAGCGCAGATACGCAGTATTTT.